This T cell receptor beta chain was identified during a study of T cells after yellow fever vaccination. The V and J ends lost 10 bases and 4 bases respectively, with 17 bases between them. Germline-derived CDR1 and CDR2 are ENHRY and SYGVKD. This CDR3 has 14 residues. This clonotype was observed a handful of times. The antigen is not known. Overall study findings and caveats: Post-booster repertoires again held most primary-vaccination clones (just under 97% CD4, about 88% CD8).

TCRdb reprocessed the 5' RACE reads with MiXCR, giving one entry per CDR3 protein. The data show approximately 550,000 distinct CDR3 sequences, roughly 14% seen once. The receptor was isolated from a man aged 30-40 years who received the YFV17D yellow fever vaccine. V usage is TRBV10-3 and J usage is TRBJ2-1, with D possibly TRBD1 on 6 matching bases. The specimen comprised PBMCs, sampled on the day of the yellow fever booster vaccination. The CDR3, as DNA: TGTGCCACAATTTATGGGGACATGTACAATGAGCAGTTCTTC. Translated: CATIYGDMYNEQFF.